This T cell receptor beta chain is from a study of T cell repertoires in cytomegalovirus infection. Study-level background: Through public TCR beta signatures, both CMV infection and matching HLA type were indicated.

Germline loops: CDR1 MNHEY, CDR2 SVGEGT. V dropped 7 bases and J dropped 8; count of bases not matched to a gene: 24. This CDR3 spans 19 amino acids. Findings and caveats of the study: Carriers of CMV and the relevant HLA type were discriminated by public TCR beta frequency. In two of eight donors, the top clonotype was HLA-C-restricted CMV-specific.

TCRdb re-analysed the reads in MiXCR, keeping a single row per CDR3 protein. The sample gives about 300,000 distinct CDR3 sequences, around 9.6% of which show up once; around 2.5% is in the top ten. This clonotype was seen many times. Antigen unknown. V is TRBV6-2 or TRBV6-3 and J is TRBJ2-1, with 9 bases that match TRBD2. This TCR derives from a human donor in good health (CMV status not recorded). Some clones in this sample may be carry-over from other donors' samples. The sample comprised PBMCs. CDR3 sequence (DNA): TGTGCCAGCACCGAGTCAGCCCCTTTCTTGGCGGGGGGGCTCGATGAGCAGTTCTTC. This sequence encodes CASTESAPFLAGGLDEQFF.